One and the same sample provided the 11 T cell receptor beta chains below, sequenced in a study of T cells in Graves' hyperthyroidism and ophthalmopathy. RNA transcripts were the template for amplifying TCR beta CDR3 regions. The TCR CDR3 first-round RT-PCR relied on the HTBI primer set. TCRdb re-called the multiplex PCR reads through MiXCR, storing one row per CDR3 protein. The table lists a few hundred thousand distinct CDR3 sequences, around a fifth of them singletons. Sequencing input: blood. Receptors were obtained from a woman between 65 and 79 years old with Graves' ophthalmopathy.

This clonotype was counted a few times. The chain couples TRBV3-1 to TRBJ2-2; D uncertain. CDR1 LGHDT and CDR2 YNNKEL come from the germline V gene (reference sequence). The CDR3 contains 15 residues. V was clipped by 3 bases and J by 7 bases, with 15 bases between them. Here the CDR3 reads CASSHTPFGYGELFF. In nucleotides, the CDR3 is TGTGCCAGCAGCCATACCCCTTTCGGTTACGGGGAGCTGTTTTTT. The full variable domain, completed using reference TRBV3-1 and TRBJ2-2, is DTAVSQTPKYLVTQMGNDKSIKCEQNLGHDTMYWYKQDSKKFLKIMFSYNNKELIINETVPNRFSPKSPDKAHLNLHINSLELGDSAVYFCASSHTPFGYGELFFGEGSRLTVL.

The CDR3 nucleotides read TGTGCCAGCAGACCGTCTAGCGGGAGTTCTTCCGAGCAGTACTTC. Its protein is CASRPSSGSSSEQYF. The J gene is TRBJ2-7, the V gene TRBV12-3 or TRBV12-4; 10 bases line up with TRBD2. This CDR3 region has 15 residues. The ends lost 6 bases at V and 6 bases at J; junction bases unmatched: 11.

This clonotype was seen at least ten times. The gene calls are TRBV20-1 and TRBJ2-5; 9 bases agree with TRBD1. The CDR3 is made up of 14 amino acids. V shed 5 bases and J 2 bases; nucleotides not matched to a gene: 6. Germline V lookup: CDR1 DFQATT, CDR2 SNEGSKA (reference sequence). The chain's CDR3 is CSAPPGQGQETQYF. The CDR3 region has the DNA TGCAGTGCTCCCCCGGGACAGGGTCAAGAGACCCAGTACTTC.

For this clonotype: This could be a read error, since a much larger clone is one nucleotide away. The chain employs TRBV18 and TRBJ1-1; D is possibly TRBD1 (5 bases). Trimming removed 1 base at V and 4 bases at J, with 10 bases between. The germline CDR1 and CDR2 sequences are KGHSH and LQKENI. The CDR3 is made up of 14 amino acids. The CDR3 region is CASSPLRGCTEAFF. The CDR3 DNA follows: TGTGCCAGCTCACCACTGAGGGGTTGCACTGAAGCTTTCTTT.

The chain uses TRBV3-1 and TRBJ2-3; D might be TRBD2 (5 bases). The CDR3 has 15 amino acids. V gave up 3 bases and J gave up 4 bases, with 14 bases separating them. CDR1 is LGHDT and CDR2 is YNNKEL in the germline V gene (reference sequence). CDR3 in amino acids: CASSQSFGNADTQYF. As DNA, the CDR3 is TGTGCCAGCAGCCAGAGTTTCGGGAACGCAGATACGCAGTATTTT.

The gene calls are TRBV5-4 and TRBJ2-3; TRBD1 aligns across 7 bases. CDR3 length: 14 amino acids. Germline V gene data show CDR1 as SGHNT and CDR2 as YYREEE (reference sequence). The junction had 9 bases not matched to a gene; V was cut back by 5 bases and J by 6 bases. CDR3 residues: CASRGQRQSDTQYF. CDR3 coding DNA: TGTGCCAGCAGGGGACAGCGACAGTCGGATACGCAGTATTTT.

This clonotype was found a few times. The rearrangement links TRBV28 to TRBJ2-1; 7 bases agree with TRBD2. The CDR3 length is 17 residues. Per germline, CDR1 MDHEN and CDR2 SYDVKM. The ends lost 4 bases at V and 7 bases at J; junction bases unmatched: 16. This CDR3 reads CASSSPSSGSPRNEQFF. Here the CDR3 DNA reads TGTGCCAGCAGTTCCCCCTCTAGCGGCTCCCCCAGGAATGAGCAGTTCTTC.

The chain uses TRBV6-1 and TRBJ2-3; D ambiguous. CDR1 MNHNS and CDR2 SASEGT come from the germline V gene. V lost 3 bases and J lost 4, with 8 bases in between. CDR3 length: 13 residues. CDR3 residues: CASSDRLADTQYF. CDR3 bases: TGTGCCAGCAGTGACAGGTTGGCAGATACGCAGTATTTT.

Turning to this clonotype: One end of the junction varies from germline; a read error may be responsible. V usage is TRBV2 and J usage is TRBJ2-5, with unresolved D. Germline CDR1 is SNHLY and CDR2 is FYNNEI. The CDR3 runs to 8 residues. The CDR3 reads CASSEGKF. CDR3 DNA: TGTGCCAGCAGTGAAGGGAAGTTC.

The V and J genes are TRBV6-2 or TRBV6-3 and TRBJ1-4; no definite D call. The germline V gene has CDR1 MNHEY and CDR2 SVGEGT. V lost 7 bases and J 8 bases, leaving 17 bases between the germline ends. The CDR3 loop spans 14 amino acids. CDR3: CASTLTEGKEKLFF. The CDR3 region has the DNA TGTGCCAGCACACTTACAGAGGGAAAAGAAAAACTGTTTTTT.

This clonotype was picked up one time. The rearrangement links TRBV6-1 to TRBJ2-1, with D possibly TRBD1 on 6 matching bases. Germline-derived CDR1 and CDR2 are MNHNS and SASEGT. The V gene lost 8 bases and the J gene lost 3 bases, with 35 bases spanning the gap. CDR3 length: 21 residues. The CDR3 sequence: CASLSRRPLRDNPSIYNEQFF. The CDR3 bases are TGTGCCAGCCTTAGTCGGAGGCCCCTCCGGGACAACCCTTCGATCTACAATGAGCAGTTCTTC.